A single sample is the source of the 26 T cell receptor beta chains below, sequenced in a study of T-cell reconstitution after alpha-beta-depleted transplantation in children. TCRbeta library preparation incorporated unique molecular identifiers. TCRdb ran MiXCR on the PCR reads and lists one entry per CDR3 protein. The sample shows fewer than 550,000 distinct CDR3 sequences, over 9.5% of them seen only once. The sample was PBMCs, mostly from graft donor cells, taken 180 days after TCRalphabeta/CD19-depleted stem cell transplant. The receptor source for this set is a female patient under 10 years old who had a stem cell transplant for aplastic anemia, so the T cells may come from the graft donor.

The sample holds a few counts of this clonotype. The rearrangement links TRBV29-1 to TRBJ1-1; tentatively, D is TRBD1 (5 bases). The length of the CDR3 is 12 residues. Germline assignment: CDR1 SQVTM and CDR2 ANQGSEA. Between the trimmed V and J ends, which lost 5 bases and 1 base, there was a span of 8 bases. CDR3 sequence: CSVYQGNTEAFF. The CDR3 DNA follows: TGCAGCGTTTATCAGGGGAACACTGAAGCTTTCTTT.

In this sample, this clonotype turned up many times. V gene TRBV28 combines with J gene TRBJ1-4; 9 nucleotides agree with TRBD1. The CDR3 length is 16 residues. Germline CDR1 is MDHEN and CDR2 is SYDVKM. After removal of 7 bases from V and 1 base from J, the junction contained 7 bases not matched to a gene. CDR3: CASTVPGQGTNEKLFF. Written as DNA, the CDR3 is TGTGCCAGCACCGTCCCGGGACAGGGAACTAATGAAAAACTGTTTTTT.

This clonotype occurred a few times. The chain has TRBV20-1 and TRBJ2-5; perhaps D is TRBD1 or TRBD2 (6 bases each). V gave up 6 bases and J gave up 1 base, with 12 bases separating them. The germline CDR1 and CDR2 sequences are DFQATT and SNEGSKA (reference sequence). The CDR3 extends over 13 amino acids. The CDR3 loop is CSARRGVQETQYF. In DNA, the CDR3 is TGCAGTGCACGAAGGGGGGTCCAAGAGACCCAGTACTTC.

The genes are TRBV6-1 and TRBJ2-2, with D perhaps given as TRBD1 or TRBD2 (6 bases each). Trimming took off 5 bases at V and 3 bases at J, with 13 bases between the two ends. Germline loops: CDR1 MNHNS, CDR2 SASEGT. CDR3 length: 15 amino acids. CDR3 protein: CASSPRGPDTGELFF. The DNA for the CDR3 is TGTGCCAGCAGTCCCCGGGGGCCCGACACCGGGGAGCTGTTTTTT.

This chain links TRBV5-1 with TRBJ1-2, with D unclear. The CDR3 has 14 amino acids. Trimming removed 9 bases at V and 6 bases at J, with 21 bases between. Germline CDR1 is SGHRS and CDR2 is YFSETQ. CDR3 amino acids: CATDPPGRAHGYTF. For the CDR3, the DNA is TGCGCCACAGACCCCCCTGGGAGGGCTCATGGCTACACCTTC.

In its sample, this clonotype was seen many times. The V call is TRBV5-1, the J call TRBJ2-1; 7 bases align to TRBD2. The CDR3 totals 16 residues. Germline-derived CDR1 and CDR2 are SGHRS and YFSETQ. The ends lost 3 bases at V and 4 bases at J; junction bases unmatched: 10. DNA for the CDR3: TGCGCCAGCAGCTCACTACTTACGGGGGGATACAATGAGCAGTTCTTC. Protein sequence: CASSSLLTGGYNEQFF.

J is TRBJ1-1 and V is TRBV19, with no clear D. The CDR3 is made up of 15 amino acids. CDR1 LNHDA and CDR2 SQIVND come from the germline V gene (reference sequence). V was clipped by 5 bases and J by 0 bases, with 13 bases between them. Here the CDR3 reads CASSPHAAVNTEAFF. The CDR3, as DNA: TGTGCCAGTAGTCCCCATGCGGCTGTGAACACTGAAGCTTTCTTT.

The CDR3 loop is CATGSRRIRNTGELFF. In nucleotides, the CDR3 is TGTGCCACCGGTTCCAGGCGCATAAGAAACACCGGGGAGCTGTTTTTT. The chain recombines TRBV10-3 with TRBJ2-2; no clear D. V was pared by 10 bases and J by 2 bases, with 20 bases between. Germline V CDR1 and CDR2: ENHRY, SYGVKD. The CDR3 totals 16 residues.

The rearrangement joins TRBV15 to TRBJ2-7; D may be TRBD1 (6 bases). CDR3 length: 13 residues. CDR1 LNHNV and CDR2 YYDKDF come from the germline V gene (reference sequence). V lost 4 bases and J 3 bases, leaving 10 bases between the germline ends. DNA of the CDR3: TGTGCCACCAGCAATGACAGGCGCTACGAGCAGTACGTC. It yields the protein CATSNDRRYEQYV.

A few counts support this clonotype. The chain recombines TRBV12-3 or TRBV12-4 with TRBJ2-5, with D possibly being TRBD1 (5 bases). Trimming pared 7 bases from V and 5 bases from J, leaving 17 bases between. CDR3 length: 14 amino acids. CDR3 amino acids: CASTDIGVAETQYF. The CDR3 DNA is TGTGCCAGCACCGACATAGGGGTCGCCGAGACCCAGTACTTC.

The CDR3 loop reads CASSLNPSGQPQHF. The CDR3 DNA is TGTGCCAGCAGTTTAAACCCTTCTGGCCAGCCCCAGCATTTT. The V call is TRBV12-3 or TRBV12-4, the J call TRBJ1-5; D is unresolved. Trimming stripped 2 bases from V and 7 bases from J, with 12 bases between. The CDR3 extends over 14 amino acids.

This clonotype showed up many times. The CDR3 sequence is CSADRASTDTQYF. The CDR3 coding sequence is TGCAGTGCTGACAGGGCTAGCACAGATACGCAGTATTTT. This chain joins TRBV20-1 and TRBJ2-3, with 7 bases that match TRBD1. Germline V gives CDR1 DFQATT, CDR2 SNEGSKA (reference sequence). CDR3 length: 13 residues. The ends lost 5 bases at V and 0 bases at J; junction bases unmatched: 2.

This clonotype has ten or more counts. The chain carries TRBV28 and TRBJ2-7, with D perhaps given as TRBD1 or TRBD2 (5 bases each). The CDR3 runs 12 residues. CDR1 MDHEN and CDR2 SYDVKM come from the germline V gene. The germline V and J ends were trimmed by 9 bases and 4 bases, with 13 bases remaining between them. CDR3 sequence: CASAPGPYEQYF. The CDR3 DNA reads as TGTGCCAGTGCCCCGGGGCCTTACGAGCAGTACTTC.

This chain joins TRBV20-1 and TRBJ1-2; perhaps TRBD1 as D (5 bases). The CDR3 has 14 amino acids. CDR1 and CDR2 from the germline V gene are DFQATT and SNEGSKA (reference sequence). V lost 0 bases, J lost 6 bases, and 14 bases lay in between. For the CDR3, the DNA is TGCAGTGCTAGAGATCAACGAGTCAGGGATGGCTACACCTTC. As protein: CSARDQRVRDGYTF.

This chain joins TRBV7-9 and TRBJ2-7; 7 bases map to TRBD2. Trimming removed 6 bases from V and 2 bases from J; junction bases left unmatched: 7. The CDR3 covers 14 residues. The germline V gene has CDR1 SEHNR and CDR2 FQNEAQ (reference sequence). CDR3 region: CASRMGGRAYEQYF. CDR3 in DNA: TGTGCCAGCAGGATGGGCGGGAGAGCCTACGAGCAGTACTTC. Full variable domain (missing parts from reference TRBV7-9 and TRBJ2-7): DTGVSQNPRHKITKRGQNVTFRCDPISEHNRLYWYRQTLGQGPEFLTYFQNEAQLEKSRLLSDRFSAERPKGSFSTLEIQRTEQGDSAMYLCASRMGGRAYEQYFGPGTRLTVT.

In this sample, this clonotype turned up a few times. The CDR3 here is CATSDFSRGSYEQYF. In nucleotides, the CDR3 is TGTGCCACCAGTGATTTTTCCCGAGGCTCCTACGAGCAGTACTTC. The chain joins TRBV24-1 to TRBJ2-7; D unclear. From germline, CDR1 is KGHDR and CDR2 SFDVKD. CDR3 size: 15 residues. V lost 1 base and J 0 bases, leaving 9 bases between the germline ends.

This clonotype was seen more than once but under ten times. The J gene is TRBJ1-3, the V gene TRBV18; D unclear. The CDR3 sequence is 16 residues long. V was trimmed by 3 bases and J by 2 bases, leaving 14 bases between them. Looked up from germline, CDR1 is KGHSH and CDR2 is LQKENI. CDR3 bases: TGTGCCAGCTCACCTACGGTTACGACGGCTGGAAACACCATATATTTT. Protein sequence: CASSPTVTTAGNTIYF.

There are a few counts of this clonotype. This chain links TRBV5-1 with TRBJ2-1, with a possible D match to TRBD2 (5 bases). The V end lost 0 bases, the J end lost 2 bases, and 12 bases lay between the germline ends. This CDR3 region has 16 residues. The germline CDR1 and CDR2 sequences are SGHRS and YFSETQ. CDR3 protein: CASSLALEGPYNEQFF. The CDR3, as DNA: TGCGCCAGCAGCTTGGCGCTAGAGGGCCCCTACAATGAGCAGTTCTTC.

In this sample, this clonotype turned up a few times. The gene calls are TRBV28 and TRBJ1-1, with a tentative D call TRBD1 (6 bases). Germline V gene data show CDR1 as MDHEN and CDR2 as SYDVKM. CDR3 size: 13 residues. The V end was cut by 5 bases, the J end by 6 bases, with 13 bases between. The CDR3 DNA is TGTGCCAGCAGTCGTACAGGGAGCTCTGAAGCTTTCTTT. Amino acids: CASSRTGSSEAFF.

The V call is TRBV24-1, the J call TRBJ2-1; D is ambiguous. Looked up from germline, CDR1 is KGHDR and CDR2 is SFDVKD. Trimming stripped 4 bases from V and 6 bases from J, with 3 bases between. This CDR3 has 11 amino acids. The CDR3 sequence is CATSERNEQFF. CDR3 sequence (DNA): TGTGCCACCAGTGAACGCAATGAGCAGTTCTTC.

This chain connects TRBV20-1 to TRBJ2-1; tentative D call: TRBD1 (6 bases). Germline CDR1 and CDR2: DFQATT and SNEGSKA (reference sequence). V gave up 4 bases and J gave up 2 bases, with 18 bases separating them. This CDR3 contains 16 residues. CDR3 residues: CSATGPGARTYNEQFF. In DNA, the CDR3 is TGCAGTGCTACGGGGCCAGGGGCCCGGACCTACAATGAGCAGTTCTTC.

There are a few counts of this clonotype. The rearrangement joins TRBV11-2 to TRBJ1-1, with a possible D match to TRBD1 (5 bases). The V end was cut by 10 bases, the J end by 11 bases, with 17 bases between. The CDR3 is 11 residues long. Germline V gives CDR1 SGHAT, CDR2 FQNNGV. The CDR3 sequence: CATKNRGDAFF. CDR3 coding DNA: TGTGCCACCAAAAATAGGGGTGACGCTTTCTTT.

This clonotype was seen only once. This chain uses TRBV7-8 with TRBJ2-7, with 9 bases matching TRBD1. The CDR3 length is 18 residues. Germline CDR1 is SGHVS and CDR2 is FQNEAQ. The V gene end was trimmed by 0 bases and the J gene end by 6 bases; junction bases not matched to a gene: 15. For the CDR3, the DNA is TGTGCCAGCAGCTTAGCGCGGTCCTGGACAGGGGAGCCCTGCGAGCAGTACGTC. Protein product: CASSLARSWTGEPCEQYV.

J is TRBJ2-1 and V is TRBV5-1; TRBD1 aligns across 9 bases. Losses at the gene ends were 4 bases for V and 0 bases for J; bases not matched to a gene: 5. The CDR3 is 16 residues long. Germline CDR1 and CDR2: SGHRS and YFSETQ. The CDR3 spells CASSHGTGSSYNEQFF. The CDR3 DNA reads as TGCGCCAGCAGCCACGGGACAGGGAGCTCCTACAATGAGCAGTTCTTC.

This clonotype was seen a handful of times. The chain is built from TRBV14 and TRBJ2-2; TRBD1 is a possible D gene (5 bases). The V gene lost 4 bases and the J gene lost 0 bases, with 12 bases spanning the gap. Germline V gives CDR1 SGHDN, CDR2 FVKESK. The CDR3 covers 16 residues. This CDR3 is CASSPRTPANTGELFF. The CDR3 region has the DNA TGTGCCAGCAGCCCTCGGACACCCGCGAACACCGGGGAGCTGTTTTTT. The full variable domain, rest sourced from reference TRBV14 and TRBJ2-2, is EAGVTQFPSHSVIEKGQTVTLRCDPISGHDNLYWYRRVMGKEIKFLLHFVKESKQDESGMPNNRFLAERTGGTYSTLKVQPAELEDSGVYFCASSPRTPANTGELFFGEGSRLTVL.

V is TRBV20-1 and J is TRBJ2-5; tentative D call: TRBD2 (6 bases). The germline V gene has CDR1 DFQATT and CDR2 SNEGSKA (reference sequence). The CDR3 contains 12 residues. The ends were cut back, 3 bases at V and 8 bases at J, with 13 bases in the middle. In nucleotides, the CDR3 is TGCAGTGCTAGCCCGACTAGGTCTACCCAGTACTTC. Encoded protein: CSASPTRSTQYF.